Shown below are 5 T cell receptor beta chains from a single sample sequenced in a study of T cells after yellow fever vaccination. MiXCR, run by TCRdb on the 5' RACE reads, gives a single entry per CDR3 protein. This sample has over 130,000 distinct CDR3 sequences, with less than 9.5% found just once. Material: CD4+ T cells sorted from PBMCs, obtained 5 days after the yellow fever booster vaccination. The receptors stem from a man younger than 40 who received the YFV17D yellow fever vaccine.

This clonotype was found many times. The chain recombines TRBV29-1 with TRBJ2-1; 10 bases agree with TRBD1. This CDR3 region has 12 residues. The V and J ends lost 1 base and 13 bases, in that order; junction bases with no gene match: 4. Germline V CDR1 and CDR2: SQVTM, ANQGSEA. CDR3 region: CSVEVGTGDQFF. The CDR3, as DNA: TGCAGCGTTGAAGTCGGGACAGGGGATCAGTTCTTC.

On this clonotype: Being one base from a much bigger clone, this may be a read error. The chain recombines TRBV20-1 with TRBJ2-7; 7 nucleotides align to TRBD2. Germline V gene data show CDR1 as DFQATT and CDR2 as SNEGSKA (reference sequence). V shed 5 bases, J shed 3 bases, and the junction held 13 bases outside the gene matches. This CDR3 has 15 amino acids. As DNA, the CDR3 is TGCAGTGCTGGACGCTTAGCGGGTCGCTACTACGAGCAGTACTTC. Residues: CSAGRLAGRYYEQYF.

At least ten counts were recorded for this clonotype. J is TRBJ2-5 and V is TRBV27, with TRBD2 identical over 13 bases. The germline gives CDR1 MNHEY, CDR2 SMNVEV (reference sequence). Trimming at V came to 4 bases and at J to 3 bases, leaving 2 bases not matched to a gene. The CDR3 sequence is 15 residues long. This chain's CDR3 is CASSSGLAGKETQYF. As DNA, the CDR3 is TGTGCCAGCAGTTCGGGACTAGCGGGAAAAGAGACCCAGTACTTC.

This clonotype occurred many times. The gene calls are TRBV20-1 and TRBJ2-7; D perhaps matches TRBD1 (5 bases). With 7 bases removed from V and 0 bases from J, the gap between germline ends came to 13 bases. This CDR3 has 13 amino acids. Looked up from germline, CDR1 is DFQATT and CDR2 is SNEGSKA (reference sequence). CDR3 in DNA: TGCAGTGGCGAGGCAGGGATCTCCTACGAGCAGTACTTC. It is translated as CSGEAGISYEQYF.

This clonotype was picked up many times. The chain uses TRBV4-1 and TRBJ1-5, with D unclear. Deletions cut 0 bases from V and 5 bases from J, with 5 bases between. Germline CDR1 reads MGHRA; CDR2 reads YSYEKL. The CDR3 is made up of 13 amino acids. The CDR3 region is CASSQEDHQPQHF. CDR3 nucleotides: TGCGCCAGCAGCCAAGAAGATCATCAGCCCCAGCATTTT.